This TCR beta chain was profiled in a study of T cell repertoires in cytomegalovirus infection. Study-level background: Evidence of both CMV infection and a matching HLA type came from public TCR beta signatures. Study-wide results and limits: HLA-C-restricted CMV-specific TCR beta clonotypes prevailed in the ex vivo response.

On this clonotype: Its antigen is unidentified. One end of the junction does not line up with germline, which may come from a read error.

Per germline, CDR1 MNHNY and CDR2 SVGAGI (reference sequence). The CDR3 loop spans 16 amino acids. TCRdb re-called the reads with MiXCR, one entry per CDR3 protein. Of 100,000 to 150,000 distinct CDR3 sequences listed, around 25% are singletons. Sequenced sample: PBMCs, sequenced either directly or after in vitro stimulation (not recorded which). This sequence joins TRBV6-6 and TRBJ1-1, with 7 bases that match TRBD1. The source is a human donor in good health (CMV status not recorded). Some clones in this sample may be carry-over from other donors' samples. CDR3 protein: CANSYSQGIGNTEAFF. The CDR3 DNA follows: TGTGCCAACAGTTACTCACAGGGGATCGGGAACACTGAAGCTTTCTTT.